A single sample is the source of the 13 T cell receptor beta chains below, sequenced in a study of cytomegalovirus exposure and HLA in healthy donors. The PCR ran on 60 Vbeta and 13 Jbeta primers. Generated by immunoSEQ multiplex PCR, the TCRdb table keeps only in-frame clones and is missing some. The profile shows over 150,000 clones, 82% of them singletons. What was sequenced was PBMCs. The receptors shown here come from a girl aged 10-17 years in good health and CMV-seropositive.

The chain joins TRBV19 to TRBJ2-3, with 14 bases that match TRBD2. The germline V gene has CDR1 LNHDA and CDR2 SQIVND (reference sequence). The trim removed 0 bases at V and 5 bases at J, leaving 7 bases unmatched. The CDR3 sequence is 18 residues long. This chain's CDR3 is CASSIELGLAGVRDTQYF. DNA for the CDR3: TGTGCCAGTAGTATAGAATTGGGACTAGCGGGAGTGAGAGATACGCAGTATTTT.

The chain employs TRBV27 and TRBJ2-3; TRBD2 matches 12 bases. This CDR3 has 14 residues. Germline CDR1 is MNHEY and CDR2 is SMNVEV (reference sequence). The V gene end was trimmed by 7 bases and the J gene end by 5 bases; junction bases not matched to a gene: 4. This CDR3 reads CASKLAGGGDTQYF. CDR3 bases: TGTGCCAGCAAACTAGCGGGGGGTGGAGATACGCAGTATTTT.

This clone was seen only a few times. CDR3 sequence (DNA): TGTGCCAGCAGTTTTAACGAGCAGTACTTC. Translated, it gives CASSFNEQYF. V and J are TRBV28 and TRBJ2-7, with D unclear. The V end lost 3 bases, the J end lost 5 bases, and 2 bases lay between the germline ends. Per germline, CDR1 MDHEN and CDR2 SYDVKM. The CDR3 spans 10 residues.

The rearrangement links TRBV6-5 to TRBJ2-5; tentative D call: TRBD1 (6 bases). V dropped 0 bases and J dropped 1 base, with 9 bases sitting between them. The CDR3 has 15 amino acids. Germline assignment: CDR1 MNHEY and CDR2 SVGAGI. The CDR3 here is CASSYSAGVQETQYF. CDR3 bases: TGTGCCAGCAGTTACTCTGCAGGGGTCCAAGAGACCCAGTACTTC.

The genes are TRBV11-2 and TRBJ2-3, with D possibly being TRBD1 (5 bases). The V gene's germline CDR1 is SGHAT and CDR2 FQNNGV. V was pared by 1 base and J by 4 bases, with 15 bases between. The CDR3 length is 16 residues. The CDR3: CASSLGPEGAADTQYF. CDR3 nucleotides: TGTGCCAGCAGCTTAGGCCCGGAAGGGGCGGCAGATACGCAGTATTTT.

The DNA of the CDR3 is TGTGCCAGCCGTCGGCGGGAATCGAACACCGGGGAGCTGTTTTTT. Amino acids: CASRRRESNTGELFF. The V and J genes are TRBV11-2 and TRBJ2-2, with a possible D match to TRBD2 (6 bases). The V gene lost 8 bases and the J gene lost 0 bases, with 13 bases spanning the gap. The length of the CDR3 is 15 residues. Germline CDR1 and CDR2: SGHAT and FQNNGV.

The chain has TRBV6-5 and TRBJ1-4, with unresolved D. Trimming took off 0 bases at V and 5 bases at J, with 7 bases between the two ends. Germline lookup yields CDR1 MNHEY and CDR2 SVGAGI. The CDR3 is 14 amino acids. CDR3 loop: CASSYSPRNEKLFF. The CDR3, as DNA: TGTGCCAGCAGTTACTCGCCCAGAAATGAAAAACTGTTTTTT.

J is TRBJ1-2 and V is TRBV9; the match to TRBD1 covers 12 bases. V was clipped by 2 bases and J by 6 bases; unmatched bases: 14. The CDR3 loop spans 18 amino acids. Per germline, CDR1 SGDLS and CDR2 YYNGEE. CDR3 DNA: TGTGCCAGCAGCGTGGAAACCGGGACAGGGGGCTATGGGGATGGCTACACCTTC. Protein sequence: CASSVETGTGGYGDGYTF.

The chain combines TRBV7-9 with TRBJ2-5; D is possibly TRBD2 (5 bases). Germline V gives CDR1 SEHNR, CDR2 FQNEAQ (reference sequence). The length of the CDR3 is 18 residues. The V end was cut by 2 bases, the J end by 4 bases, with 23 bases between. This chain's CDR3 is CASSLLLARATLRETQYF. The CDR3 DNA reads TGTGCCAGCAGCTTACTTCTCGCGAGGGCCACCCTCCGAGAGACCCAGTACTTC.

V and J are TRBV5-4 and TRBJ2-1, with TRBD1 matching 7 bases. V gave up 3 bases and J gave up 9 bases; unmatched junction bases: 6. This CDR3 is built from 13 residues. Germline CDR1 SGHNT, CDR2 YYREEE (reference sequence). CDR3 loop: CASSSIGQAEQFF. CDR3 in DNA: TGTGCCAGCAGCTCGATAGGACAGGCTGAGCAGTTCTTC.

This clone came up a few times. The chain couples TRBV7-2 to TRBJ1-1; D remains unclear. The CDR3 consists of 15 residues. V gave up 1 base and J gave up 7 bases, with 16 bases separating them. Germline V lookup: CDR1 SGHTA, CDR2 FQGNSA. The CDR3 DNA sequence: TGTGCCAGCAGCTTAGTCCTTCGGGGAACCAGTGAAGCTTTCTTT. This gives the protein CASSLVLRGTSEAFF.

This sequence joins TRBV9 and TRBJ2-7; TRBD1 agrees at 9 bases. The CDR3 spans 14 residues. Germline V gene data show CDR1 as SGDLS and CDR2 as YYNGEE. J gave up 3 bases and V 3 bases, and 4 bases lay outside the gene matches. CDR3 sequence reads: CASSDGQGHYEQYF. CDR3 nucleotide sequence: TGTGCCAGCAGCGATGGACAGGGGCACTACGAGCAGTACTTC.

The CDR3 DNA reads as TGTGCCAGCAGTTACTTCAGAGGTCTCGGCGGGGAGCTGTTTTTT. Encoded protein: CASSYFRGLGGELFF. The chain couples TRBV6-5 to TRBJ2-2, with D unclear. V was cut by 1 base and J by 7 bases, with 13 bases left in between. Germline CDR1 and CDR2: MNHEY and SVGAGI. The CDR3 loop spans 15 amino acids.